The sequence of this T cell receptor (beta chain) was determined in a study of T cells after yellow fever vaccination. The table lists this clonotype with a few counts. Antigen specificity is unknown. In making TCR cDNA, 5'RACE template switching added a universal primer site and UMIs to it. TCRdb analysed the 5' RACE reads with MiXCR anew, one entry per CDR3 protein. The repertoire holds a few hundred thousand distinct CDR3 sequences, with 10% to 15% as singletons. Findings and limits, study-wide: Clones that expanded after primary vaccination mostly reappeared after the booster (roughly 96% CD4, 88% CD8). In FACS-sorted repertoires, abundant clonotypes from the bulk population could appear as contaminants. Shared CD4/CD8 clonotypes were a small share, likely from convergent recombination.

The J segment lost 6 bases and the V segment lost 1 base, leaving 4 bases of the junction unmatched. The CDR3 loop spans 14 amino acids. The germline gives CDR1 SGHRS, CDR2 YFSETQ. This specimen was CD4+ T cells sorted from PBMCs, taken 45 days after the yellow fever booster vaccination. The TCR was taken from a man aged 25 to 40 who received the YFV17D yellow fever vaccine. The chain combines TRBV5-1 with TRBJ2-1, with 7 bases matching TRBD2. The CDR3 DNA reads TGCGCCAGCAGCTTGCGGGACTATATCAATGAGCAGTTCTTC. This translates into CASSLRDYINEQFF.